Listed below are T cell receptor beta chains from one sample, sequenced in a study of cytomegalovirus exposure and HLA in healthy donors. Some clones are missing from TCRdb's copy, which holds only in-frame ones; the method was immunoSEQ multiplex PCR. The data hold about 56,000 clones, with 89% observed a single time. The sequenced sample consisted of PBMCs. These receptor sequences come from a woman under 30 in good health and CMV-seronegative. Both conserved end residues are part of each CDR3.

>14|TRBJ2-7|TRBV28
CASSTTSGSYEQYF
>17|TRBJ1-2|TRBV30
CACVVRQGLTANYGYTF
>15|TRBJ2-2|TRBV2
CAVPRTGGETGELFF
>15|TRBJ1-4|TRBV14
CASSQDWGANEKLFF
>15|TRBJ2-1|TRBV4-1
CASSPRQGYNNEQFF
>11|TRBJ1-2|TRBV9
CASSAPSGYTF
>14|TRBJ1-2|TRBV28
CASSPGQEPYGYTF
>15|TRBJ1-5|TRBV14
CASSQGGGSDQPQHF
>14|TRBJ1-1|TRBV19
CASSIDQSRAEAFF
>13|TRBJ1-2|TRBV19
CASRDRATYGYTF
>13|TRBJ1-5|TRBV28
CASSLSMAQPQHF
>15|TRBJ1-1|TRBV13
CASRGSGQGNTEAFF
>13|TRBJ2-7|TRBV6-5
CASSTGQRYEQYF
>14|TRBJ1-1|TRBV5-1
CASSYGQGNTEAFF
>14|TRBJ1-2|TRBV5-1
CASSLGDGNYGYTF
>13|TRBJ1-2|TRBV27
CASSFQGTYGYTF
>12|TRBJ2-1|TRBV11-2
CASSDDSKVQFF
>15|TRBJ1-1|TRBV4-2
CASSQGSPLNTEAFF
>15|TRBJ1-5|TRBV2
CASSAKTGGNQPQHF
>15|TRBJ2-4|TRBV29-1
CSVVVGFLAKNIQYF
>17|TRBJ1-5|TRBV5-4
CASSIGGQRYSNQPQHF
>15|TRBJ1-4|TRBV5-8
CASSPGDRNNEKLFF
>16|TRBJ1-2|TRBV6-6
CASSGTGAHSNYGYTF
>13|TRBJ2-7|TRBV28
CASSQQSSYEQYF
>16|TRBJ2-3|TRBV11-2
CASSLGGGGGTDTQYF
>14|TRBJ2-7|TRBV2
CASRPDRGDYEQYF
>12|TRBJ2-7|TRBV29-1
CSVPGPTGEQYF
>18|TRBJ2-7|TRBV4-1
CASSQVGLRGPPFGEQYF
>17|TRBJ2-1|TRBV4-1
CASSQNPSGTSGGQRFF
>15|TRBJ2-3|TRBV15
CATSRDRAGADTQYF
>17|TRBJ1-1|TRBV5-1
CASSLRGLQGRDTEAFF
>15|TRBJ1-6|TRBV6-5
CASSATGKYNSPLHF
>16|TRBJ2-2|TRBV4-3
CASSQVRTGTAGELFF
>15|TRBJ2-5|TRBV5-1
CASSPPTGLSETQYF
>15|TRBJ1-2|TRBV30
CAWSVGAGFRNGYTF
>15|TRBJ1-5|TRBV28
CASSLPLGGNQPQHF
>16|TRBJ2-3|TRBV28
CASSSPRSSSTDTQYF
>15|TRBJ1-5|TRBV19
CASTSGTGYDQPQHF
>16|TRBJ2-5|TRBV2
CASTPPSGRDQETQYF
>13|TRBJ1-1|TRBV30
CAWSTGANTEAFF
>15|TRBJ1-1|TRBV27
CASSRFYGENTEAFF
>16|TRBJ1-2|TRBV7-9
CASSLPPDRGLNGYTF
>18|TRBJ2-7|TRBV5-1
CASSSGFGTSGNSYEQYF
>17|TRBJ2-3|TRBV7-9
CASSFGWTSGGTDTQYF
>15|TRBJ1-4|TRBV11-2
CASSLGGTVSEKLFF
>14|TRBJ2-1|TRBV11-2
CASSLNPQGDEQFF
>13|TRBJ2-5|TRBV7-9
CASSKTGGETQYF
>13|TRBJ2-7|TRBV10-3
CASGQSQGNEQYF
>15|TRBJ2-1|TRBV7-3
CASSPSSGGYNEQFF
>15|TRBJ2-3|TRBV4-3
CASSQDHAGADTQYF
>15|TRBJ1-1|TRBV19
CASTTRGGRHTEAFF
>15|TRBJ1-3|TRBV19
CASTGQVRSGNTIYF
>15|TRBJ2-2|TRBV6-1
CASSGLAADTGELFF
>18|TRBJ2-1|TRBV1
CTIPIGTSGRKNPNEQFF
>16|TRBJ1-5|TRBV12-2
CASRLGTGVSNQPQHF
>14|TRBJ2-7|TRBV7-2
CASSPAGGRNEQYF
>13|TRBJ2-3|TRBV18
CASTGLITDTQYF